A few counts support the clone carrying this T cell receptor beta chain. This specimen belongs to a study of T-cell memory formation after mild COVID-19. Each CDR3 protein is one row after TCRdb ran MiXCR on the 5' RACE reads. The data show 110,000 to 150,000 distinct CDR3 sequences, around 27% seen once. CDR3 length: 15 residues. The ends lost 6 bases at V and 4 bases at J; junction bases unmatched: 9. Germline V gene sequence: CDR1 MNHEY, CDR2 SVGEGT. What was sequenced was PBMCs or a T cell subset sorted from them (not recorded which). This chain links TRBV6-2 or TRBV6-3 with TRBJ2-1; 7 nucleotides agree with TRBD2. The TCR comes from an adult woman who had mild COVID-19 (a few samples of this study predate the infection). Cell type and time point are not known. The CDR3 sequence is CASSRPASGYNEQFF. DNA of the CDR3: TGTGCCAGCAGCCGCCCAGCTAGCGGATACAATGAGCAGTTCTTC.